This T cell receptor (beta chain) emerged from a study of T and B cells in COVID-19 patients. Overall study context: Of around 21 active-infection patients, approximately twelve were critically ill with mechanical ventilation or extracorporeal membrane oxygenation.

From blood, roughly 220-550 ng of genomic DNA served as TRB template. Trimming left V 6 bases short and J 2 bases short, with 9 bases between. This CDR3 is 13 amino acids long. In germline, CDR1 is MNHEY, CDR2 SVGEGT. BIOMED2 TRB-A/B primer pools were used in multiplex TRB PCR. Via MiXCR, TCRdb re-called the multiplex PCR reads, giving one row per CDR3 protein. The table has under 7,000 distinct CDR3 sequences, about 25% seen once. In its sample, this clonotype ranks as medium-sized (0.01 to 0.1%). The chain recombines TRBV6-2 or TRBV6-3 with TRBJ2-3, with D perhaps matching TRBD1 (6 bases). The receptor's source is a human donor with active COVID-19. The sequencing sample was made of blood. The CDR3 spells CASRRQDTDTQYF. CDR3 DNA sequence: TGTGCCAGCAGGCGACAGGACACAGATACGCAGTATTTT.